The rows below give T cell receptor beta chains drawn from one sample of a study of CD8+CD57+ T cells in acquired aplastic anemia. Each CDR3 protein is one row after TCRdb ran MiXCR on the reads. Of about 270,000 distinct CDR3 sequences detected, roughly three fifths appear once; the ten largest clones hold 7% to 9%. The sequenced sample consisted of sorted CD4+, CD8+, or CD8+CD57+ T cells (not recorded which) from PBMCs. The receptors derive from a human donor with severe aplastic anemia or a healthy control (not recorded which). CDR3s include the opening cysteine and the closing phenylalanine or tryptophan. Each record gives: J gene, D gene, V gene, clone size, CDR3 DNA, CDR3 protein. The D gene is left open where the match is weak. Clone size is given for some rows only: seen once, a few or many times, or a class if the clone is expanded.

j_gene: TRBJ2-3
d_gene: .
v_gene: TRBV30
abundance: .
CDR3nt: TGTGCCTGGAGTGGGGGTCCCACAGATACGCAGTATTTT
CDR3aa: CAWSGGPTDTQYF

j_gene: TRBJ2-1
d_gene: .
v_gene: TRBV27
abundance: many
CDR3nt: TGTGCCAGCAGTAGGGACATTTACAATGAGCAGTTCTTC
CDR3aa: CASSRDIYNEQFF

j_gene: TRBJ1-2
d_gene: .
v_gene: TRBV7-8
abundance: many
CDR3nt: TGTGCCAGCAGCCCCTCAGGGGCAGGGTGGTACTATGGCTACACCTTC
CDR3aa: CASSPSGAGWYYGYTF

j_gene: TRBJ1-2
d_gene: .
v_gene: TRBV19
abundance: many
CDR3nt: TGTGCCAGTAGTATTCAGGTCTCCCACTATGGCTACACCTTC
CDR3aa: CASSIQVSHYGYTF

j_gene: TRBJ2-3
d_gene: TRBD1
v_gene: TRBV25-1
abundance: many
CDR3nt: TGTGCCAGCTGGACAGGGGGATTGGAGTATTTT
CDR3aa: CASWTGGLEYF

j_gene: TRBJ2-5
d_gene: .
v_gene: TRBV24-1
abundance: .
CDR3nt: TGTGCCACCAGTGACCCAGGGGTTTCGACCCAGTACTTC
CDR3aa: CATSDPGVSTQYF

j_gene: TRBJ1-4
d_gene: .
v_gene: TRBV6-5
abundance: many
CDR3nt: TGTGCCAGCAGACGAGGGGGGGTCGGCGAAAAACTGTTTTTT
CDR3aa: CASRRGGVGEKLFF

j_gene: TRBJ1-1
d_gene: .
v_gene: TRBV25-1
abundance: .
CDR3nt: TGTGCCAGCAAAGGACGGCTTATGAACACTGAAGCTTTCTTT
CDR3aa: CASKGRLMNTEAFF

j_gene: TRBJ2-1
d_gene: .
v_gene: TRBV7-2
abundance: .
CDR3nt: TGTGCCAGCAGCTCGGAGCGGACCAATGAGCAGTTCTTC
CDR3aa: CASSSERTNEQFF

j_gene: TRBJ2-7
d_gene: TRBD2
v_gene: TRBV7-3
abundance: .
CDR3nt: TGTGCCAGCAGCTTGAGGACTAGCGGGGGCCCCTCCTACGAGCAGTACTTC
CDR3aa: CASSLRTSGGPSYEQYF

j_gene: TRBJ2-2
d_gene: .
v_gene: TRBV5-1
abundance: many
CDR3nt: TGCGCCAGCAGCTTGTTCGGGGCCGCTGGGGAGCTGTTTTTT
CDR3aa: CASSLFGAAGELFF

j_gene: TRBJ1-6
d_gene: .
v_gene: TRBV6-6
abundance: .
CDR3nt: TGTGCCAGCAAGGACAGCCGACCACCCCTCCACTTT
CDR3aa: CASKDSRPPLHF

j_gene: TRBJ1-6
d_gene: .
v_gene: TRBV5-1
abundance: .
CDR3nt: TGCGCCAGCAGCTTGGGACCGGGGGACGACTCACCCCTCCACTTT
CDR3aa: CASSLGPGDDSPLHF

j_gene: TRBJ2-5
d_gene: TRBD2
v_gene: TRBV7-2
abundance: .
CDR3nt: TGTGCCAGCAGGTCTAGCGGGGCCCCTGTGGAGACCCAGTACTTC
CDR3aa: CASRSSGAPVETQYF

j_gene: TRBJ2-5
d_gene: TRBD2
v_gene: TRBV20-1
abundance: .
CDR3nt: TGCAGTGCTAGCGGACTAGCGGGGGAAGGAGAGACCCAGTACTTC
CDR3aa: CSASGLAGEGETQYF

j_gene: TRBJ2-2
d_gene: .
v_gene: TRBV10-3
abundance: few
CDR3nt: TGTGCCATCAGTGAGTTTGGTTCCACCGGGGAGCTGTTTTTT
CDR3aa: CAISEFGSTGELFF

j_gene: TRBJ1-2
d_gene: TRBD1
v_gene: TRBV19
abundance: .
CDR3nt: TGTGCCAGTAGTATAGGTCCAGGACAGGGAAGTTATGGCTACACCTTC
CDR3aa: CASSIGPGQGSYGYTF

j_gene: TRBJ2-1
d_gene: .
v_gene: TRBV10-3
abundance: few
CDR3nt: TGTGCCATCAATCCACCACCCTACAATGAGCAGTTCTTC
CDR3aa: CAINPPPYNEQFF

j_gene: TRBJ2-7
d_gene: .
v_gene: TRBV5-1
abundance: .
CDR3nt: TGCGCCAGCAGCTGGGCGGGGGAAGGGGGCTACGAGCAGTACTTC
CDR3aa: CASSWAGEGGYEQYF

j_gene: TRBJ2-2
d_gene: .
v_gene: TRBV10-3
abundance: .
CDR3nt: TGTGCCATCAGTGGGGACGGGGACACCGGGGAGCTGTTTTTT
CDR3aa: CAISGDGDTGELFF

j_gene: TRBJ1-5
d_gene: TRBD1
v_gene: TRBV2
abundance: .
CDR3nt: TGTGCCAGCACTCGGGACAGGGGAGATTCCCAGCATTTT
CDR3aa: CASTRDRGDSQHF

j_gene: TRBJ2-2
d_gene: TRBD1
v_gene: TRBV20-1
abundance: .
CDR3nt: TGCAGTGCCAGTAGTGCCGACAGGGGCTCCGGGGAGCTGTTTTTT
CDR3aa: CSASSADRGSGELFF

j_gene: TRBJ2-1
d_gene: TRBD2
v_gene: TRBV10-2
abundance: few
CDR3nt: TGCGCCAGCCTCACTAGCGGGTTTGGCCATGAGCAGTTCTTC
CDR3aa: CASLTSGFGHEQFF

j_gene: TRBJ1-2
d_gene: TRBD1
v_gene: TRBV2
abundance: .
CDR3nt: TGTGCCAGCAGTTTTTCCGGGACAGGGGGCAGTGGCTACACCTTC
CDR3aa: CASSFSGTGGSGYTF

j_gene: TRBJ1-4
d_gene: .
v_gene: TRBV2
abundance: .
CDR3nt: TGTGCCAGCAGTGCTGGGCAGGCTGAAAAACTGTTTTTT
CDR3aa: CASSAGQAEKLFF

j_gene: TRBJ1-5
d_gene: TRBD1
v_gene: TRBV7-9
abundance: .
CDR3nt: TGTGCCAGCAGCTTAGTTGTGGTTGGGGACAGGGGGAATCAGCCCCAGCATTTT
CDR3aa: CASSLVVVGDRGNQPQHF

j_gene: TRBJ2-5
d_gene: .
v_gene: TRBV27
abundance: .
CDR3nt: TGTGCCAGCAGTTTAAGGCGCCGTTTAGGAGAGACCCAGTACTTC
CDR3aa: CASSLRRRLGETQYF

j_gene: TRBJ2-7
d_gene: .
v_gene: TRBV15
abundance: many
CDR3nt: TGTGCCACCAGCAGGGCCCAGAAGAGTTACGAGCAGTACTTC
CDR3aa: CATSRAQKSYEQYF

j_gene: TRBJ2-7
d_gene: TRBD1
v_gene: TRBV25-1
abundance: once
CDR3nt: TGTGCCAGCAGTGCCTTGGGACAGTCCTACGAGCAGTACTTC
CDR3aa: CASSALGQSYEQYF

j_gene: TRBJ1-6
d_gene: .
v_gene: TRBV2
abundance: once
CDR3nt: TGTGCCAGCAGTGCTGGAAGGGATTCGCCCCTCCACTTT
CDR3aa: CASSAGRDSPLHF

j_gene: TRBJ2-7
d_gene: .
v_gene: TRBV7-6
abundance: .
CDR3nt: TGTGCCAGCAGCTTAAGTCAGAACCCCTCCTACGAGCAGTACTTC
CDR3aa: CASSLSQNPSYEQYF

j_gene: TRBJ1-2
d_gene: .
v_gene: TRBV2
abundance: .
CDR3nt: TGTGCCAGCTGTGAAAGGCTGGACTCTGGCTACACCTTC
CDR3aa: CASCERLDSGYTF

j_gene: TRBJ2-2
d_gene: .
v_gene: TRBV9
abundance: many
CDR3nt: TGTGCCAGCAGCGTAGTGCAGAACACCGGGGAGCTGTTTTTT
CDR3aa: CASSVVQNTGELFF